A few counts support the clone carrying this TCR beta chain. Antigen: not known. This sample is part of a study of response to subunit inactivated influenza vaccine. Germline V lookup: CDR1 MNHNS, CDR2 SASEGT. There are 12 residues in the CDR3. V was cut by 8 bases and J by 0 bases, with 5 bases left in between. Notes on the study in general: Authors suggested few new T cells are recruited by each seasonal influenza vaccination.

From the RT-PCR reads, TCRdb called clonotypes with MiXCR, one entry per CDR3 protein. The sample lists roughly 780,000 distinct CDR3 sequences, less than 20% seen once, with about 11% in the top ten. This TCR came from a man in his fifties or sixties who received an inactivated influenza vaccine. V gene TRBV6-1 combines with J gene TRBJ2-1; D call uncertain. The specimen was PBMCs from blood, collected roughly 5 days after vaccination. The CDR3 spells CASVLSYNEQFF. In nucleotides, the CDR3 is TGTGCCAGCGTCCTCTCCTACAATGAGCAGTTCTTC.